These 20 T cell receptor beta chains were all obtained from the same sample, sequenced in a study of blood T cell repertoires in COVID-19. TCRdb's table, derived via immunoSEQ multiplex PCR, lists solely in-frame clones and lacks some. The repertoire consists of approximately 40,000 clones, with around 77% occurring once and the leading ten covering 38%. Sequences were obtained from peripheral blood. The receptors were sampled from an elderly man with active or convalescent COVID-19.

The chain employs TRBV5-1 and TRBJ2-5; 10 bases map to TRBD2. V lost 1 base to trimming and J lost 4 bases; unmatched junction nucleotides: 10. This CDR3 contains 17 residues. Looked up from germline, CDR1 is SGHRS and CDR2 is YFSETQ. The CDR3 nucleotides read TGCGCCAGCAGCTTGAGTAGTGGGACTAGCGTTGGAGAGACCCAGTACTTC. Its translation: CASSLSSGTSVGETQYF. The complete variable domain, with remaining parts taken from reference TRBV5-1 and TRBJ2-5, reads KAGVTQTPRYLIKTRGQQVTLSCSPISGHRSVSWYQQTPGQGLQFLFEYFSETQRNKGNFPGRFSGRQFSNSRSEMNVSTLELGDSALYLCASSLSSGTSVGETQYFGPGTRLLVL.

This chain joins TRBV7-9 and TRBJ1-6; D unclear. Germline loops: CDR1 SEHNR, CDR2 FQNEAQ (reference sequence). CDR3 length: 12 amino acids. The V end was cut by 3 bases, the J end by 10 bases, with 7 bases between. This chain's CDR3 is CASSLRWSPLHF. The CDR3 DNA reads TGTGCCAGCAGCTTGAGATGGTCACCCCTCCACTTT.

The rearrangement links TRBV10-3 to TRBJ2-1; 8 bases agree with TRBD2. The germline V gene has CDR1 ENHRY and CDR2 SYGVKD. The CDR3 is made up of 15 amino acids. After removal of 3 bases from V and 5 bases from J, the junction contained 6 bases not matched to a gene. The CDR3 sequence: CAISDSGRPHNEQFF. The CDR3 DNA follows: TGTGCCATCAGTGACAGCGGGAGACCCCACAATGAGCAGTTCTTC.

The rearrangement joins TRBV28 to TRBJ1-2, with 8 bases fitting TRBD1. CDR1 and CDR2 from the germline V gene are MDHEN and SYDVKM. V lost 3 bases to trimming and J lost 4 bases; unmatched junction nucleotides: 7. This CDR3 has 15 amino acids. CDR3 region: CASSLTGVTVYGYTF. The CDR3 bases are TGTGCCAGCAGTTTGACAGGGGTCACCGTCTATGGCTACACCTTC.

The V call is TRBV6-5, the J call TRBJ2-5, with 8 bases aligning to TRBD1. The CDR3 totals 15 residues. Germline trimming cut 2 bases from V and 5 bases from J; bases unmatched to any gene: 7. The germline CDR1 and CDR2 sequences are MNHEY and SVGAGI. The CDR3 DNA reads as TGTGCCAGCAGTTACAATACAGGGGGGCGGGAGACCCAGTACTTC. This encodes CASSYNTGGRETQYF.

V is TRBV4-2 and J is TRBJ2-7; D uncertain. Trimming took 8 bases from V and 1 from J, leaving 9 bases between them. This CDR3 spans 12 amino acids. CDR1 LGHNA and CDR2 YNFKEQ come from the germline V gene. CDR3 protein: CASSTESYEQYF. DNA for the CDR3: TGTGCCAGCTCCACCGAGTCCTACGAGCAGTACTTC.

The rearrangement links TRBV18 to TRBJ2-1; TRBD1 matches at 7 bases. Losses at the gene ends were 0 bases for V and 5 bases for J; bases not matched to a gene: 7. Per germline, CDR1 KGHSH and CDR2 LQKENI. The CDR3 extends over 16 amino acids. CDR3 coding DNA: TGTGCCAGCTCACCACCCTCGACAGGGCGACACAATGAGCAGTTCTTC. It is translated as CASSPPSTGRHNEQFF.

The chain combines TRBV2 with TRBJ1-5; 9 bases agree with TRBD1. Losses at the gene ends were 7 bases for V and 5 bases for J; bases not matched to a gene: 9. The CDR3 has 15 amino acids. From germline, CDR1 is SNHLY and CDR2 FYNNEI. The CDR3 coding sequence is TGTGCCAGCAATGTGGACAGGGGCTTCGATCAGCCCCAGCATTTT. Translation: CASNVDRGFDQPQHF. The full variable domain, its missing parts supplied by reference TRBV2 and TRBJ1-5, is EPEVTQTPSHQVTQMGQEVILRCVPISNHLYFYWYRQILGQKVEFLVSFYNNEISEKSEIFDDQFSVERPDGSNFTLKIRSTKLEDSAMYFCASNVDRGFDQPQHFGDGTRLSIL.

This clone showed up just once. J is TRBJ2-5 and V is TRBV28; perhaps TRBD2 as D (6 bases). V shed 4 bases and J shed 0 bases, with 9 bases lying between them. Germline loops: CDR1 MDHEN, CDR2 SYDVKM. This CDR3 contains 14 residues. For the CDR3, the DNA is TGTGCCAGCAGTTACCGGGACTACCAAGAGACCCAGTACTTC. Protein sequence: CASSYRDYQETQYF. Full variable domain (outside the CDR3, taken from reference TRBV28 and TRBJ2-5): DVKVTQSSRYLVKRTGEKVFLECVQDMDHENMFWYRQDPGLGLRLIYFSYDVKMKEKGDIPEGYSVSREKKERFSLILESASTNQTSMYLCASSYRDYQETQYFGPGTRLLVL.

The chain joins TRBV3-1 (or the pseudogene TRBV3-2) to TRBJ2-7; D not certain. Between the trimmed V and J ends, which lost 6 bases and 7 bases, there was a span of 13 bases. The CDR3 consists of 12 residues. The germline V gene has CDR1 LGHDT and CDR2 YNNKEL (reference sequence). For the CDR3, the DNA is TGTGCCAGCAGTCGATATGACGGGGAGCAGTACTTC. This sequence encodes CASSRYDGEQYF.

The sample holds one count of this clone. The chain recombines TRBV28 with TRBJ2-2, with a weak D call TRBD1 (5 bases). V lost 3 bases to trimming and J lost 0 bases, with 11 bases between them. The CDR3 has 16 amino acids. Germline CDR1 and CDR2: MDHEN and SYDVKM. CDR3 bases: TGTGCCAGCAGTTTCCGGACACCTTCGAACACCGGGGAGCTGTTTTTT. It codes for CASSFRTPSNTGELFF.

The chain recombines TRBV11-3 with TRBJ2-2; D not certain. The CDR3 contains 12 residues. Germline CDR1 and CDR2: SGHNT and YENEEA. V was pared by 6 bases and J by 6 bases, with 8 bases between. CDR3 bases: TGTGCCAGCAGTAAACTCGCCGGGGAGCTGTTTTTT. Translating it yields CASSKLAGELFF.

The chain combines TRBV29-1 with TRBJ1-5, with 7 bases fitting TRBD1. Germline V lookup: CDR1 SQVTM, CDR2 ANQGSEA. The CDR3 runs 13 residues. Trimming took 4 bases from V and 4 from J; bases not matched to a gene: 4. The CDR3 bases are TGCAGCGTTGGTCAGGGGGGTAATCAGCCCCAGCATTTT. Translation gives CSVGQGGNQPQHF.

The chain couples TRBV19 to TRBJ2-1; D unclear. CDR3 size: 14 residues. Trimming shortened V by 11 bases and J by 0 bases, and 14 bases separated the two germline ends. Germline CDR1 and CDR2: LNHDA and SQIVND (reference sequence). CDR3 bases: TGTGCCTCTCGGGTCCTGAGCTCCTACAATGAGCAGTTCTTC. As protein: CASRVLSSYNEQFF.

As DNA, the CDR3 is TGTGCCAGCGGGCGCAGGCCCTACGAGCAGTACTTC. Translating it yields CASGRRPYEQYF. The V gene is TRBV2, the J gene TRBJ2-7; D remains ambiguous. CDR3 size: 12 residues. Trimming took 8 bases from V and 2 from J, leaving 10 bases between them. Per germline, CDR1 SNHLY and CDR2 FYNNEI. The full variable domain, in which reference TRBV2 and TRBJ2-7 provide the parts outside the CDR3, is EPEVTQTPSHQVTQMGQEVILRCVPISNHLYFYWYRQILGQKVEFLVSFYNNEISEKSEIFDDQFSVERPDGSNFTLKIRSTKLEDSAMYFCASGRRPYEQYFGPGTRLTVT.

This clone came up a few times. V usage is TRBV3-1 (or the pseudogene TRBV3-2) and J usage is TRBJ2-4; unclear D gene. Germline V CDR1 and CDR2: LGHDT, YNNKEL (reference sequence). This CDR3 has 15 residues. The V end was cut by 3 bases, the J end by 2 bases, with 11 bases between. CDR3 region: CASSHESSPKNIQYF. CDR3 sequence (DNA): TGTGCCAGCAGCCATGAAAGCTCGCCCAAAAACATTCAGTACTTC.

J is TRBJ2-7 and V is TRBV7-2, with TRBD2 as a possible D gene (7 bases). V gave up 1 base and J gave up 4 bases, with 14 bases separating them. CDR1 and CDR2 (germline): SGHTA, FQGNSA. The CDR3 extends over 15 amino acids. The DNA of the CDR3 is TGTGCCAGCAGCTTAGAGGGGGGAGGGCGGTACGAGCAGTACTTC. Translating it yields CASSLEGGGRYEQYF.

The genes are TRBV5-6 and TRBJ1-2; D unresolved. V shed 1 base and J shed 2 bases, with 12 bases lying between them. This CDR3 contains 15 residues. Germline CDR1 SGHDT, CDR2 YYEEEE. The CDR3 is CASSLTPTENYGYTF. DNA of the CDR3: TGTGCCAGCAGCTTGACCCCGACTGAAAACTATGGCTACACCTTC. The whole variable domain, remainder taken from reference TRBV5-6 and TRBJ1-2, is DAGVTQSPTHLIKTRGQQVTLRCSPKSGHDTVSWYQQALGQGPQFIFQYYEEEERQRGNFPDRFSGHQFPNYSSELNVNALLLGDSALYLCASSLTPTENYGYTFGSGTRLTVV.

Concerning this clone: A junction boundary mismatches the germline segment, possibly from a read error. The V gene is TRBV5-5, the J gene TRBJ2-7, with D possibly TRBD1 on 5 matching bases. There are 15 residues in the CDR3. CDR1 and CDR2 from the germline V gene are SGHKS and YYEKEE (reference sequence). CDR3 loop: CASILGRAPSYEQYF. As DNA, the CDR3 is TGTGCCAGCATCTTGGGCAGGGCCCCTTCCTACGAGCAGTACTTC.

The V gene is TRBV9, the J gene TRBJ1-3, with D tentatively TRBD1 (5 bases). CDR3 length: 15 amino acids. V dropped 4 bases and J dropped 0 bases, with 11 bases sitting between them. The germline V gene encodes CDR1 SGDLS and CDR2 YYNGEE. The CDR3 DNA reads TGTGCCAGCAGCCAGACAGCCGGCTCTGGAAACACCATATATTTT. It codes for CASSQTAGSGNTIYF.